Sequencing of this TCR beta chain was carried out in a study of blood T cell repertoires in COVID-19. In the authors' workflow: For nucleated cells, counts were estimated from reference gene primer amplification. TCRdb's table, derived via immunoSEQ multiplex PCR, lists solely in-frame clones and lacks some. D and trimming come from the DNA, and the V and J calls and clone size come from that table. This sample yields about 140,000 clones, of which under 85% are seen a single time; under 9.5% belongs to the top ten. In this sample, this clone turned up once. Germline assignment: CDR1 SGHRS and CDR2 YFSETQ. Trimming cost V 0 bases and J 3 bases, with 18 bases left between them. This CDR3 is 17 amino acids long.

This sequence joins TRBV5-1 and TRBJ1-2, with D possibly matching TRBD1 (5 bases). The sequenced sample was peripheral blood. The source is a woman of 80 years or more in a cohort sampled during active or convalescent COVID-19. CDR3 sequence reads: CASSLGSIKGADYGYTF. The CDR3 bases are TGCGCCAGCAGCTTGGGATCGATCAAAGGGGCGGACTATGGCTACACCTTC.